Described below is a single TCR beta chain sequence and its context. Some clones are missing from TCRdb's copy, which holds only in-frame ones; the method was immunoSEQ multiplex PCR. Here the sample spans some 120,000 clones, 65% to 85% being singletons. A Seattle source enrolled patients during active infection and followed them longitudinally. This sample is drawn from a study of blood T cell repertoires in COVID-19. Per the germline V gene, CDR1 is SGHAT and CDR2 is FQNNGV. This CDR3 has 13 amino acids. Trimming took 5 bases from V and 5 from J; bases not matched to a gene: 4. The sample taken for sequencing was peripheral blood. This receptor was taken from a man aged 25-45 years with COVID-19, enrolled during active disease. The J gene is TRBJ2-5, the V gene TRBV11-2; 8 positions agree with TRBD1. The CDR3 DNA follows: TGTGCCAGCAGCCCACGACAGGGGGAGACCCAGTACTTC. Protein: CASSPRQGETQYF.